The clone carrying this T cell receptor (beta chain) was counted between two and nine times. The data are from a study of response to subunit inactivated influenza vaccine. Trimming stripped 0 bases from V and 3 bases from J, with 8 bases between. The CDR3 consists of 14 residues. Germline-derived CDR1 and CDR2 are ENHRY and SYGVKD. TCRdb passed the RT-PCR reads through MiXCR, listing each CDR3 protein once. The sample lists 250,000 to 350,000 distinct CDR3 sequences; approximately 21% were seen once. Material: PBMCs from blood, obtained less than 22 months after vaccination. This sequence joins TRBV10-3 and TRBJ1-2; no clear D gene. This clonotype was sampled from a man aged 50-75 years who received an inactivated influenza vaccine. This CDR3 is CAISESRRDYGYTF. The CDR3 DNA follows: TGTGCCATCAGTGAGTCGCGGAGGGACTATGGCTACACCTTC.